This record looks at one T cell receptor (beta chain) sequence and its context. This clone's antigen is unknown. One base away there is no much larger clone; base qualities are not given. This sample was taken from a study of T cell changes during pregnancy in multiple sclerosis (dated by TCRdb to about 2019). General notes on the study: Changes in the T cell repertoire over the course of pregnancy were examined in this study in women with multiple sclerosis.

The library was built by means of the immunoSEQ multiplex PCR assay. As stored in TCRdb, this immuneACCESS dataset retains in-frame rearrangements with V and J assigned. A fraction of the clones does not appear; measured against another copy, unresolved V genes explain less than half of the discrepancy, and the remainder lacks a known reason. The sample records about 60,000 clones, approximately 91% of which are singletons. The ten most abundant clones make up 1% to 1.5% of the sample. Between the V and J ends, shortened by 3 bases and 3 bases respectively, the junction contains 5 bases. Taken from the germline V gene (reference sequence), the CDR1 and CDR2 loops are GTSNPN and SVGIG. CDR3 length: 11 amino acids, cysteine to phenylalanine. Only the CDR3 DNA is retained, 33 bases long and in frame from the first base.

The sequence joins TRBV30 to TRBJ1-1, with the identity of the D gene unclear. Sequencing was performed on peripheral blood, taken in the second trimester of pregnancy. The TCR originated in a female donor with multiple sclerosis, enrolled in a pregnancy study. The CDR3 region has the sequence CAWSPYTEAFF. DNA sequence: TGTGCCTGGAGCCCTTACACTGAAGCTTTCTTT.